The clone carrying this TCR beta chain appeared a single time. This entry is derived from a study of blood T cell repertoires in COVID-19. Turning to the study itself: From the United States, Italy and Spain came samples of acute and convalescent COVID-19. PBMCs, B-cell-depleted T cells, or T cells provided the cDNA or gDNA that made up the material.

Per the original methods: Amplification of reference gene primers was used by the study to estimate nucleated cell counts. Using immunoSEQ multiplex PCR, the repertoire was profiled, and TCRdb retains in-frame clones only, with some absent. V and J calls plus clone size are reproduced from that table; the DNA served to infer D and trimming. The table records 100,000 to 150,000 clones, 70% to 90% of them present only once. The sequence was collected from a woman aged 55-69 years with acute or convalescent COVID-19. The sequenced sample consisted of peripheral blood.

The CDR3, as DNA: TGTGCCAGCAGCTATGAGACAGGTTACAACGCCGGCTACACCTTC. This sequence encodes CASSYETGYNAGYTF. This chain joins TRBV6-6 and TRBJ1-2, with D possibly being TRBD1 (6 bases). V gave up 6 bases and J gave up 8 bases, with 22 bases separating them. CDR1 is MNHNY and CDR2 is SVGAGI in the germline V gene (reference sequence). The CDR3 extends over 15 amino acids.